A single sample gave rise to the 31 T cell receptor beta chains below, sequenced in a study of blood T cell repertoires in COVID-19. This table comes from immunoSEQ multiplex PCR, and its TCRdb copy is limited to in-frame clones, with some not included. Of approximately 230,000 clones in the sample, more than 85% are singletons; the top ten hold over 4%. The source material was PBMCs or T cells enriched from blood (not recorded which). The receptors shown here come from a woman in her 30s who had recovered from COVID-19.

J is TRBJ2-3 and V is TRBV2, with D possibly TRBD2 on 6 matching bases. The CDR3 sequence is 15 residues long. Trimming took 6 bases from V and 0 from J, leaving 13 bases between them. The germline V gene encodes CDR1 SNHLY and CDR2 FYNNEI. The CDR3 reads CASRLWDSSTDTQYF. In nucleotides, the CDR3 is TGTGCCAGCAGGCTGTGGGACTCTAGCACAGATACGCAGTATTTT.

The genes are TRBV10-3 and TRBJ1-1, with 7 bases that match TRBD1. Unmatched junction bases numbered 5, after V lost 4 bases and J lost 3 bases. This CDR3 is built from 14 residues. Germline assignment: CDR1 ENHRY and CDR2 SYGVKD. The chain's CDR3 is CAISGGGGDTEAFF. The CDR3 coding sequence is TGTGCCATCAGTGGAGGGGGCGGTGACACTGAAGCTTTCTTT.

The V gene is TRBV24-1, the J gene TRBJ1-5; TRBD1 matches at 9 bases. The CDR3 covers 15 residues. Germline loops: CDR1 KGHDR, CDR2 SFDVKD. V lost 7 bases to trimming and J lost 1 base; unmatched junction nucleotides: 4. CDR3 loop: CATRGTGKSNQPQHF. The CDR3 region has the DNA TGTGCCACCAGAGGGACAGGGAAAAGCAATCAGCCCCAGCATTTT.

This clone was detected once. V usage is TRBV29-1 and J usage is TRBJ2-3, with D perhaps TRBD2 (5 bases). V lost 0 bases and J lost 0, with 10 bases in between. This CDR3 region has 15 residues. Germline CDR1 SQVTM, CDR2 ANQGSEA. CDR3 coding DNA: TGCAGCGTTGAAGATCGACGGGGAAGCACAGATACGCAGTATTTT. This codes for CSVEDRRGSTDTQYF.

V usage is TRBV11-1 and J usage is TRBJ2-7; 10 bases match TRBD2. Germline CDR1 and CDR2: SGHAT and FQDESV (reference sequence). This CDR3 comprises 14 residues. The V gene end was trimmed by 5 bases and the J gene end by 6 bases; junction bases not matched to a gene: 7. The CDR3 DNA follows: TGTGCCAGCAGCCAAAGCGGGAGGGCCGGCGAGCAGTACTTC. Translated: CASSQSGRAGEQYF. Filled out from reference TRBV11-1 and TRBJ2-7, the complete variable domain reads EAEVAQSPRYKITEKSQAVAFWCDPISGHATLYWYRQILGQGPELLVQFQDESVVDDSQLPKDRFSAERLKGVDSTLKIQPAELGDSAMYLCASSQSGRAGEQYFGPGTRLTVT.

In DNA, the CDR3 is TGTGCCAGCAGCCGTAGCGGCCGCAAAGCCTACGAGCAGTACTTC. This translates into CASSRSGRKAYEQYF. The chain recombines TRBV6-5 with TRBJ2-7, with a tentative D call TRBD2 (6 bases). In germline, CDR1 is MNHEY, CDR2 SVGAGI. V lost 6 bases and J lost 2, with 17 bases in between. This CDR3 has 15 residues.

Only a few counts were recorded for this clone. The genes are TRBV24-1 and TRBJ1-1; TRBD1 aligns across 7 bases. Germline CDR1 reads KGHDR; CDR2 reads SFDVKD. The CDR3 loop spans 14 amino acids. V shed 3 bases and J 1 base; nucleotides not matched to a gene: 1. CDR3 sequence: CATSDGDRNTEAFF. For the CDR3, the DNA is TGTGCCACCAGTGATGGGGACAGGAACACTGAAGCTTTCTTT.

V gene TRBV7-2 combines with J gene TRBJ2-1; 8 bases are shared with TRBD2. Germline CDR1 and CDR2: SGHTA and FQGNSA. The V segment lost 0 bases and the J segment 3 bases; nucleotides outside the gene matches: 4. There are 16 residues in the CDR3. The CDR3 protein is CASSLATSGFYNEQFF. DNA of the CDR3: TGTGCCAGCAGCTTAGCCACTAGCGGTTTCTACAATGAGCAGTTCTTC.

The CDR3 region has the DNA TGTGCTAGCCAAGCGACAGGGTACACCGGGGAGCTGTTTTTT. Translating it yields CASQATGYTGELFF. The chain has TRBV7-7 and TRBJ2-2, with 7 bases fitting TRBD1. CDR1 and CDR2 (germline): SSHAT, FNYEAQ (reference sequence). The CDR3 extends over 14 amino acids.

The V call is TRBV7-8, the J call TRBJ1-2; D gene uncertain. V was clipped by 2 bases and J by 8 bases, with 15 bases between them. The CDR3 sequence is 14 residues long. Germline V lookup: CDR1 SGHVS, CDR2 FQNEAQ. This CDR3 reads CASSLTNRGGGYTF. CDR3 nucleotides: TGTGCCAGCAGCTTAACTAATCGGGGAGGCGGCTACACCTTC.

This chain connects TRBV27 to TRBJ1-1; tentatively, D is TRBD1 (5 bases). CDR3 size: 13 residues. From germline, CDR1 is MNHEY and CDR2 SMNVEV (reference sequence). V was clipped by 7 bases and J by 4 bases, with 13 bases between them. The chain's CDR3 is CASKTAAGTEAFF. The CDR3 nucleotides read TGTGCCAGCAAGACAGCTGCCGGCACTGAAGCTTTCTTT.

CDR3 coding DNA: TGCAGTGCTAGTCGCCGATACAGTAAAACTCAGCCCCAGCATTTT. Translated: CSASRRYSKTQPQHF. V usage is TRBV20-1 and J usage is TRBJ1-5, with D unclear. Germline loops: CDR1 DFQATT, CDR2 SNEGSKA (reference sequence). This CDR3 has 15 amino acids. V was pared by 3 bases and J by 6 bases, with 18 bases between.

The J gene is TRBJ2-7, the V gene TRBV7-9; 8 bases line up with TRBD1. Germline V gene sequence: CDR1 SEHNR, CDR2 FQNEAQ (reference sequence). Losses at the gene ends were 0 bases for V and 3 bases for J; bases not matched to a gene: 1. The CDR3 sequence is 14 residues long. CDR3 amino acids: CASSLAGTGYEQYF. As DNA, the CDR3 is TGTGCCAGCAGCTTAGCCGGGACAGGCTACGAGCAGTACTTC.

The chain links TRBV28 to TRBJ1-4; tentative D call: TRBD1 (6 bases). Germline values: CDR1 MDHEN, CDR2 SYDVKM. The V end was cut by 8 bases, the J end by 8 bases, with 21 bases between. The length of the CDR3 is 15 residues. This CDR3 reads CASRRPSGHVEKLFF. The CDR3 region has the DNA TGTGCCAGCCGCCGCCCTTCGGGACACGTCGAAAAACTGTTTTTT.

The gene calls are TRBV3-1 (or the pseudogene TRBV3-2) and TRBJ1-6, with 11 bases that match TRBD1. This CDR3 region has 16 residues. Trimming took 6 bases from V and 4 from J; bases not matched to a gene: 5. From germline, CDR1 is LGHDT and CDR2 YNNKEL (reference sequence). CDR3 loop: CASSGTGGKYNSPLHF. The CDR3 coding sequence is TGTGCCAGCAGTGGGACAGGGGGAAAATATAATTCACCCCTCCACTTT.

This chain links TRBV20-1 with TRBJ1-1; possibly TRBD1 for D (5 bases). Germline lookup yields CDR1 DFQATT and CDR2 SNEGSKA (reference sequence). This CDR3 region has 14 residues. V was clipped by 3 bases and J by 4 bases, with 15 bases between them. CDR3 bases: TGCAGTGCTAGTTATGGGGCAGCGGGCACTGAAGCTTTCTTT. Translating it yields CSASYGAAGTEAFF.

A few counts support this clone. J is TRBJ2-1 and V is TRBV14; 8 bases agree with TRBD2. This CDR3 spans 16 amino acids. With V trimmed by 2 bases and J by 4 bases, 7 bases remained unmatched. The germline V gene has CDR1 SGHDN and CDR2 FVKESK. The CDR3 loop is CASSQRQLAGYNEQFF. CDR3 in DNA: TGTGCCAGCAGCCAACGTCAGTTAGCGGGGTACAATGAGCAGTTCTTC.

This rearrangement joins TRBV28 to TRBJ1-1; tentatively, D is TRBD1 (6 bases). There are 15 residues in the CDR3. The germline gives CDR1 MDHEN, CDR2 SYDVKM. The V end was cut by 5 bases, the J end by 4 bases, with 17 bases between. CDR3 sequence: CASSPEQGRITEAFF. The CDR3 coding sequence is TGTGCCAGCAGTCCAGAACAGGGCCGCATCACTGAAGCTTTCTTT.

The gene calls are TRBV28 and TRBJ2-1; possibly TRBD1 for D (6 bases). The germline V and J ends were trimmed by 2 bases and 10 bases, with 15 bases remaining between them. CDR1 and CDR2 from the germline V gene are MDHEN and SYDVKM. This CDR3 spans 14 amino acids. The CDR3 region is CASSLGQTPREQFF. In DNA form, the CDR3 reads TGTGCCAGCAGTTTAGGACAGACCCCGAGAGAGCAGTTCTTC.

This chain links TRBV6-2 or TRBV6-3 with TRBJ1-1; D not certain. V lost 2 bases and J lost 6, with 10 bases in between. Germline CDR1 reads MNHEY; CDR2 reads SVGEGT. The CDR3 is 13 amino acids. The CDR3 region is CASSYVGLSEAFF. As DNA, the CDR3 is TGTGCCAGCAGTTACGTCGGGTTATCTGAAGCTTTCTTT.

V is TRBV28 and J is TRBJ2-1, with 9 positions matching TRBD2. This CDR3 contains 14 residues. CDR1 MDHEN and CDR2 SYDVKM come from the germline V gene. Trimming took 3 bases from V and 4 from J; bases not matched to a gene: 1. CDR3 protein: CASSFLAGYNEQFF. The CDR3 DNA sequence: TGTGCCAGCAGTTTCCTAGCGGGGTACAATGAGCAGTTCTTC.

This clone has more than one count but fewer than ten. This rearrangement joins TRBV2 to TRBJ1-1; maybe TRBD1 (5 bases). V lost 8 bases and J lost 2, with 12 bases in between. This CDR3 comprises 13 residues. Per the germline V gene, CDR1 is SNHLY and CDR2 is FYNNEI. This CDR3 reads CASHLDSNTEAFF. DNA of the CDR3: TGTGCCAGCCATCTTGACAGCAACACTGAAGCTTTCTTT.

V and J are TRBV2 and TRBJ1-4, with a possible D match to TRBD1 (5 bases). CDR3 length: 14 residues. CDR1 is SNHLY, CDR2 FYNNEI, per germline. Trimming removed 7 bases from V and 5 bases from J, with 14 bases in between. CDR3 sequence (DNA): TGTGCCAGCAATCTGGGGCGGCTAAATGAAAAACTGTTTTTT. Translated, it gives CASNLGRLNEKLFF.

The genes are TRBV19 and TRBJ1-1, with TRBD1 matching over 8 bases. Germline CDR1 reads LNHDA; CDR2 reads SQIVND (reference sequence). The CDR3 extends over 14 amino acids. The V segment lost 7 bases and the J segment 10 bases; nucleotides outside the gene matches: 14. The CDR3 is CASTSQGGAFAAFF. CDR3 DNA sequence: TGTGCCAGTACCTCACAGGGGGGGGCTTTCGCAGCTTTCTTT.

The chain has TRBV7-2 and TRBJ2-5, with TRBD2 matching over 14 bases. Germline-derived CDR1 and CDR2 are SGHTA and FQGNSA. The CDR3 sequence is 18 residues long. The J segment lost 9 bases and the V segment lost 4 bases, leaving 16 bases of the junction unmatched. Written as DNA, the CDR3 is TGTGCCAGCAGCTCAGTCGGACTAGCGGGAGGTGGGGGTACGGCCCAGTACTTC. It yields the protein CASSSVGLAGGGGTAQYF.

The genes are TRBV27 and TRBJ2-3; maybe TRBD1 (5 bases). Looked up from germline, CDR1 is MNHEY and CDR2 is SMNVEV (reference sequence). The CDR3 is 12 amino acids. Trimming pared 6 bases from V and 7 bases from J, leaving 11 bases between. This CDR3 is CASRSRQYTQYF. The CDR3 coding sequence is TGTGCCAGCAGATCCCGACAGTATACGCAGTATTTT.

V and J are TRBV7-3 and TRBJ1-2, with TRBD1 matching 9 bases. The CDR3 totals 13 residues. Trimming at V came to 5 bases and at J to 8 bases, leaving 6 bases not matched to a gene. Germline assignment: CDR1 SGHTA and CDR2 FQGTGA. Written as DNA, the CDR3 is TGTGCCAGCAGCCAGGGACAGGGTTGGGGCTACACCTTC. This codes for CASSQGQGWGYTF.

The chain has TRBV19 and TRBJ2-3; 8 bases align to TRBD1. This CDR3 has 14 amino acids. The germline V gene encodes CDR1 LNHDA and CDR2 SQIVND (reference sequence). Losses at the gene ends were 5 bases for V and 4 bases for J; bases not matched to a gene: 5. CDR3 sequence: CASSDRGGADTQYF. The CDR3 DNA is TGTGCCAGTAGTGACAGGGGTGGGGCAGATACGCAGTATTTT.

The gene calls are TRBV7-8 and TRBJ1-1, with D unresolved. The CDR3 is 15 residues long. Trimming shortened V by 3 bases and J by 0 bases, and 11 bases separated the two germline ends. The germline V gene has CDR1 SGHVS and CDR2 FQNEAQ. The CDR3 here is CASSLLGRLNTEAFF. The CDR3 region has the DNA TGTGCCAGCAGCTTGTTGGGCAGATTGAACACTGAAGCTTTCTTT.

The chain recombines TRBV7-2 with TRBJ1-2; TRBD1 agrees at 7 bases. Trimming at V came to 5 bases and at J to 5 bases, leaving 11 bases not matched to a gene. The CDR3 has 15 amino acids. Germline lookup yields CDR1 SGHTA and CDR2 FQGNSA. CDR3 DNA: TGTGCCAGCAGCGACCGGACAGGTCAGGGTTATGGCTACACCTTC. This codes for CASSDRTGQGYGYTF.

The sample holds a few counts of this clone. This CDR3 is CASSSGTSGRTGELFF. The CDR3 bases are TGTGCCAGCAGCTCCGGGACTAGCGGGCGCACCGGGGAGCTGTTTTTT. The chain couples TRBV9 to TRBJ2-2; 12 bases match TRBD2. Germline trimming cut 4 bases from V and 4 bases from J; bases unmatched to any gene: 5. This CDR3 spans 16 amino acids. Germline V gene lookup returns CDR1 SGDLS and CDR2 YYNGEE.